This T cell receptor beta chain is drawn from a study of control samples from healthy donors and cancer patients. Assay: immunoSEQ multiplex PCR; the TCRdb copy retains only in-frame clones and omits some. Of approximately 120,000 clones listed, 90% are singletons. CDR1 SGHNT and CDR2 YENEEA come from the germline V gene. J was trimmed by 6 bases and V by 1 base; bases with no gene match: 11. This CDR3 is 16 amino acids long. This clone was counted a few times. This clonotype was sampled from a human donor in good health. The donor label of this sample is uncertain. Sequenced: blood. This chain connects TRBV11-3 to TRBJ2-7; 8 bases are shared with TRBD1. CDR3: CASSLVGGQGPVEQYF. The CDR3 DNA reads as TGTGCCAGCAGCTTAGTAGGTGGACAGGGACCTGTCGAGCAGTACTTC.